The rows below give T cell receptor beta chains drawn from one sample of a study of spatial heterogeneity in lung cancer. Using its own MiXCR run on the 5' RACE reads, TCRdb lists one record per CDR3 protein. The repertoire holds 15,000 or so distinct CDR3 sequences, 4.7% seen once, with approximately 16% in the top ten. This specimen consisted of lung tumor tissue, obtained at surgery. The receptors stem from a female donor with early-stage non-small cell lung cancer. Each CDR3 is given without its conserved first and last residue. The order of the fields is clone size, V gene, J gene, CDR3 protein. Only part of the rows carry a size: once, few, many, or a class if the clone is expanded.

size: many; V: TRBV18; J: TRBJ1-1; CDR3: ASSPRRTEAF
size: many; V: TRBV30; J: TRBJ2-3; CDR3: AWRQRVSTDTQY
size: .; V: TRBV19; J: TRBJ2-2; CDR3: ASSTFDYSGELF
size: few; V: TRBV7-2; J: TRBJ2-5; CDR3: ASSYGLSQETQY
size: many; V: TRBV7-9; J: TRBJ1-6; CDR3: ASSNGQGFYNSPLH
size: many; V: TRBV20-1; J: TRBJ1-4; CDR3: SASPDRGGEKLF
size: .; V: TRBV5-5; J: TRBJ1-1; CDR3: ASSPYPNTEAF
size: many; V: TRBV6-6; J: TRBJ1-3; CDR3: ASSGTAGNTIY
size: many; V: TRBV4-1; J: TRBJ1-5; CDR3: ASSQEVAASNQPQH
size: many; V: TRBV12-3/TRBV12-4; J: TRBJ1-4; CDR3: ASSLRGTANEKLF
size: many; V: TRBV7-9; J: TRBJ1-2; CDR3: ASSQRTGFTNYGYT
size: medium-sized; V: TRBV6-1; J: TRBJ2-5; CDR3: ASSRDTRETQY
size: many; V: TRBV2; J: TRBJ2-1; CDR3: ASSAGTSSREQF
size: many; V: TRBV5-1; J: TRBJ1-1; CDR3: ASSPGPNTEAF
size: many; V: TRBV9; J: TRBJ2-3; CDR3: ASSVVGLAGRDTQY
size: many; V: TRBV20-1; J: TRBJ1-6; CDR3: SARDRLSSYNSPLH
size: .; V: TRBV5-4; J: TRBJ2-5; CDR3: ASLGFETQY
size: many; V: TRBV6-4; J: TRBJ1-2; CDR3: ATLDVLGDYGYT
size: medium-sized; V: TRBV29-1; J: TRBJ1-4; CDR3: SVEMDGGKLF
size: .; V: TRBV7-2; J: TRBJ2-7; CDR3: ASSPGSYEQY
size: many; V: TRBV9; J: TRBJ2-2; CDR3: ASSSRPGQRAGELF
size: many; V: TRBV5-1; J: TRBJ2-3; CDR3: ASSLRGYSTDTQY
size: many; V: TRBV7-2; J: TRBJ1-1; CDR3: ASSFYDRANTEAF
size: few; V: TRBV5-1; J: TRBJ1-2; CDR3: ASSPETVFYGYT
size: many; V: TRBV5-1; J: TRBJ2-5; CDR3: ASSLGGSSGQETQY
size: many; V: TRBV3-1; J: TRBJ1-1; CDR3: ASSHRVNTEAF
size: many; V: TRBV11-2; J: TRBJ1-6; CDR3: ASRETGDNSPLH
size: medium-sized; V: TRBV27; J: TRBJ2-5; CDR3: ASRATLGTWE
size: few; V: TRBV2; J: TRBJ1-6; CDR3: ASTPLRNNSPLH
size: many; V: TRBV9; J: TRBJ2-7; CDR3: ASSAASGKAHEQY
size: medium-sized; V: TRBV9; J: TRBJ2-1; CDR3: ASSVAFSPGVNEQF
size: many; V: TRBV12-3/TRBV12-4; J: TRBJ2-5; CDR3: ASRSEETQY
size: many; V: TRBV20-1; J: TRBJ2-2; CDR3: SAARYTGELF
size: many; V: TRBV12-3/TRBV12-4; J: TRBJ2-1; CDR3: ASSVRLAGGNEQF
size: many; V: TRBV15; J: TRBJ2-1; CDR3: ATSNRGWNEQF
size: many; V: TRBV6-2/TRBV6-3; J: TRBJ2-5; CDR3: ASSHRYQETQY
size: many; V: TRBV29-1; J: TRBJ1-1; CDR3: SVARGFEKAF
size: many; V: TRBV6-2/TRBV6-3; J: TRBJ1-1; CDR3: ASSYSGTGAAF
size: many; V: TRBV27; J: TRBJ1-2; CDR3: ASSLRGAGYGYT
size: many; V: TRBV4-1; J: TRBJ2-7; CDR3: ASSQEPGTSATYEQY
size: many; V: TRBV5-1; J: TRBJ2-1; CDR3: ASRPGQASYNEQF
size: many; V: TRBV7-8; J: TRBJ2-1; CDR3: ASMKRDRSDEQF
size: many; V: TRBV6-5; J: TRBJ1-2; CDR3: ASNKQGAYGYT
size: many; V: TRBV7-2; J: TRBJ2-5; CDR3: ASSLTPRSGGKTQY
size: medium-sized; V: TRBV6-5; J: TRBJ1-4; CDR3: ASRRGLTNEKLF
size: many; V: TRBV9; J: TRBJ1-4; CDR3: ASSPGRGKEKLF
size: medium-sized; V: TRBV20-1; J: TRBJ2-5; CDR3: SASRPEETQY
size: many; V: TRBV19; J: TRBJ2-6; CDR3: ASSVGLSSGANVLT
size: many; V: TRBV12-3/TRBV12-4; J: TRBJ1-1; CDR3: ASSGQLGTEAF
size: many; V: TRBV6-1; J: TRBJ1-6; CDR3: ASSVTGRGSPLH